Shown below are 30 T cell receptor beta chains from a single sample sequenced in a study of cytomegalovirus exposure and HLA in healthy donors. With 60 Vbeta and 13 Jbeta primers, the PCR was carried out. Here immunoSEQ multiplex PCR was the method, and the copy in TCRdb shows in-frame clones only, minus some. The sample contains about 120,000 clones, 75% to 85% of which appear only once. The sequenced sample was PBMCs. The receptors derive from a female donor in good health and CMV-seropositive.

CDR3 nucleotides: TGTGCCAGCAGCCCGACTAGCGGAAGCAGCTACAATGAGCAGTTCTTC. It codes for CASSPTSGSSYNEQFF. This chain joins TRBV5-4 and TRBJ2-1, with 9 bases lining up with TRBD2. Trimming cost V 4 bases and J 3 bases; bases outside gene matches: 8. The CDR3 spans 16 residues. The germline V gene has CDR1 SGHNT and CDR2 YYREEE (reference sequence).

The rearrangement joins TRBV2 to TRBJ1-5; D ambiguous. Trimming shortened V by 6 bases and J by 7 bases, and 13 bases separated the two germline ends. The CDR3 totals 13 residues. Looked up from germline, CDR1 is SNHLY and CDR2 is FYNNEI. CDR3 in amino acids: CASSTQEGQPQHF. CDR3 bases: TGTGCCAGCAGCACTCAGGAAGGACAGCCCCAGCATTTT.

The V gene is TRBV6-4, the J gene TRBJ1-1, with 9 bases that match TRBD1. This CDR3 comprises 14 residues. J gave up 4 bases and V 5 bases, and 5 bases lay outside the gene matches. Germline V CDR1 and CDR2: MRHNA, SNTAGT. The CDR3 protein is CASSPGQGSTEAFF. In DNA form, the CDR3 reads TGTGCCAGCAGTCCGGGACAGGGAAGCACTGAAGCTTTCTTT.

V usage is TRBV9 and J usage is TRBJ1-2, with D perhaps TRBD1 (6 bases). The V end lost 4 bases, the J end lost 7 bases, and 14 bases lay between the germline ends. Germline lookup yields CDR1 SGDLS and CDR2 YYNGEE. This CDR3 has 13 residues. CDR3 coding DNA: TGTGCCAGCAGCCTCCTCGAGGGGGTTGGCTACACCTTC. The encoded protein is CASSLLEGVGYTF.

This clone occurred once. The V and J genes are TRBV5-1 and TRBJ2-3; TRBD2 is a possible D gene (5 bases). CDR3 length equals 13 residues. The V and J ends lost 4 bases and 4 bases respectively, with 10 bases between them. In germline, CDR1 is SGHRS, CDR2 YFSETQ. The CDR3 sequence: CASSATRADTQYF. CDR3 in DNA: TGCGCCAGCAGCGCCACTAGAGCAGATACGCAGTATTTT.

CDR3 in amino acids: CASRRAGLNTGELFF. CDR3 nucleotides: TGTGCCAGCAGGCGGGCAGGCTTGAACACCGGGGAGCTGTTTTTT. This rearrangement joins TRBV28 to TRBJ2-2; perhaps TRBD2 as D (5 bases). The CDR3 has 15 residues. Per germline, CDR1 MDHEN and CDR2 SYDVKM. V was cut by 6 bases and J by 1 base, with 12 bases left in between.

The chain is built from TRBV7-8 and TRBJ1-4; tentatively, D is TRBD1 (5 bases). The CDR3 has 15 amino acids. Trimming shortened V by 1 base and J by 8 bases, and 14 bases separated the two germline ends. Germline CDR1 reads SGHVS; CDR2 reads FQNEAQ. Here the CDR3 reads CASSLVAGRREKLFF. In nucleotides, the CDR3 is TGTGCCAGCAGCTTAGTAGCAGGGCGGCGGGAAAAACTGTTTTTT.

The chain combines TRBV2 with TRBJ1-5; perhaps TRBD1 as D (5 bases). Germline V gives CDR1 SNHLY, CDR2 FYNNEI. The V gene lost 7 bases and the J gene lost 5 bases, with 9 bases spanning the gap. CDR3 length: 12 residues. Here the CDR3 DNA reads TGTGCCAGCATGGGGGAGGATCAGCCCCAGCATTTT. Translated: CASMGEDQPQHF.

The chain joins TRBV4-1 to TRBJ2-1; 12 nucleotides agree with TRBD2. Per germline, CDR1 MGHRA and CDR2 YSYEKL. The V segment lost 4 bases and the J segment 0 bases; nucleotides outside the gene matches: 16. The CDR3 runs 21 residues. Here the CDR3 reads CASSLLLTSGGFRSSYNEQFF. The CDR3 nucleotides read TGCGCCAGCAGCCTCCTCCTAACTAGCGGGGGGTTCCGAAGCTCCTACAATGAGCAGTTCTTC.

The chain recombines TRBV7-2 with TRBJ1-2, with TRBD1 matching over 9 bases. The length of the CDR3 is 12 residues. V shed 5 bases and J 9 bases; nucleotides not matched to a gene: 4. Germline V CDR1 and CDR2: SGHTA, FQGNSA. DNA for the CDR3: TGTGCCAGCAGCCCTGGACAGGGGAGCTACACCTTC. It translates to CASSPGQGSYTF.

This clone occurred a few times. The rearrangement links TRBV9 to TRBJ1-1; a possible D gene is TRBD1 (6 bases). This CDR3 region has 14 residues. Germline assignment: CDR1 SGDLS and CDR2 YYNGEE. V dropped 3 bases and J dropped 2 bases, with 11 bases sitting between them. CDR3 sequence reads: CASSEGHLNTEAFF. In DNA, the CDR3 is TGTGCCAGCAGCGAGGGACACTTAAACACTGAAGCTTTCTTT.

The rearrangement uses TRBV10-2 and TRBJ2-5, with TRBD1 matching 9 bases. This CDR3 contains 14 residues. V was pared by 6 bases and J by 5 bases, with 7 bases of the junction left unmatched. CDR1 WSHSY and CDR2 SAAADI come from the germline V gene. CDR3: CASSPQGTGETQYF. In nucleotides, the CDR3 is TGCGCCAGCAGCCCCCAGGGGACAGGGGAGACCCAGTACTTC.

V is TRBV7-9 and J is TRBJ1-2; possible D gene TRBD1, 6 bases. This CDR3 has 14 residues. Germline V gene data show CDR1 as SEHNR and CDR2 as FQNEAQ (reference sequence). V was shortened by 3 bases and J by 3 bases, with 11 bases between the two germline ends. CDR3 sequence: CASSFGRQDYGYTF. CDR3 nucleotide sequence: TGTGCCAGCAGCTTCGGGCGACAGGACTATGGCTACACCTTC.

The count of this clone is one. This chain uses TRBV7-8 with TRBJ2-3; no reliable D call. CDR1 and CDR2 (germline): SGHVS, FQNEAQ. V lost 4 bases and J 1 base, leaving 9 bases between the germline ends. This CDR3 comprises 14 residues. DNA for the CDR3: TGTGCCAGCAGCTCCGGGTGGGGCACAGATACGCAGTATTTT. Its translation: CASSSGWGTDTQYF. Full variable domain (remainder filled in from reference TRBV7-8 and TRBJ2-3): GAGVSQSPRYKVAKRGQDVALRCDPISGHVSLFWYQQALGQGPEFLTYFQNEAQLDKSGLPSDRFFAERPEGSVSTLKIQRTQQEDSAVYLCASSSGWGTDTQYFGPGTRLTVL.

The CDR3 spells CASIFFSSGNTIYF. The CDR3 nucleotides are TGTGCCAGCATCTTCTTTAGCTCTGGAAACACCATATATTTT. The rearrangement uses TRBV6-1 and TRBJ1-3; no firm D call. This CDR3 is built from 14 residues. V was trimmed by 7 bases and J by 0 bases, leaving 10 bases between them. Germline CDR1 MNHNS, CDR2 SASEGT.

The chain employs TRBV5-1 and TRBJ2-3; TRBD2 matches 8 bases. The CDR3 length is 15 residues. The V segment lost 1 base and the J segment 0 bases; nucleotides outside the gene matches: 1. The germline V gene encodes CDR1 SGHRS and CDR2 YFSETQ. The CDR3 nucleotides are TGCGCCAGCAGCTTGCGGGGGGGAAGCACAGATACGCAGTATTTT. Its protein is CASSLRGGSTDTQYF.

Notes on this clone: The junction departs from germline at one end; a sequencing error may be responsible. Here the CDR3 reads CASRGTGTQYF. The CDR3 region has the DNA TGTGCCAGCAGAGGGACAGGTACGCAGTATTTT. The chain links TRBV25-1 to TRBJ2-3; 8 nucleotides align to TRBD1. The CDR3 runs to 11 residues. Germline-derived CDR1 and CDR2 are MGHDK and SYGVNS.

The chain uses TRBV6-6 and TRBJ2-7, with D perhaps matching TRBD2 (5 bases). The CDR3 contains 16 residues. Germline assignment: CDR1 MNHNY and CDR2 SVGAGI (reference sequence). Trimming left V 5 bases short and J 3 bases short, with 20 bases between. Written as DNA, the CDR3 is TGTGCCAGCAGTCTAGCTCGCCAGACCCAACACTACGAGCAGTACTTC. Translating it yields CASSLARQTQHYEQYF.

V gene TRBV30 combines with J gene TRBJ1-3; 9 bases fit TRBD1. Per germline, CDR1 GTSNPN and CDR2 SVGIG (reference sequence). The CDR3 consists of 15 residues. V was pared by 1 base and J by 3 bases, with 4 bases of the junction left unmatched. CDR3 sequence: CAWSGQGGRGNTIYF. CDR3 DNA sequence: TGTGCCTGGAGTGGACAGGGGGGCCGTGGAAACACCATATATTTT.

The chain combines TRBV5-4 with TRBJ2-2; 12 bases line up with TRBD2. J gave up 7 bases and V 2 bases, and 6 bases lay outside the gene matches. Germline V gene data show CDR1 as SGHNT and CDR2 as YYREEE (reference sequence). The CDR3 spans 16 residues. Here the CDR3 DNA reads TGTGCCAGCAGCTTCATGACTAGCGGGGGCCGCGGGGAGCTGTTTTTT. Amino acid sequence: CASSFMTSGGRGELFF.

CDR3 nucleotide sequence: TGCAGCGTTTCGACAGGGGCGGGAGCCCAGTACTTC. Protein product: CSVSTGAGAQYF. This chain joins TRBV29-1 and TRBJ2-5, with D possibly TRBD1 on 8 matching bases. This CDR3 is 12 amino acids long. Trimming removed 5 bases from V and 9 bases from J, with 16 bases in between. Germline lookup yields CDR1 SQVTM and CDR2 ANQGSEA.

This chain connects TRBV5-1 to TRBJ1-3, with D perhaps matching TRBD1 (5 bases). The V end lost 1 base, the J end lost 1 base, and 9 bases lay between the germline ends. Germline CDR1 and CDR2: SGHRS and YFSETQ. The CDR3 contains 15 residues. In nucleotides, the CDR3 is TGCGCCAGCAGCTTGACGGGGGATTCTGGAAACACCATATATTTT. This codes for CASSLTGDSGNTIYF. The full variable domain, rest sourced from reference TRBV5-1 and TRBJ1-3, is KAGVTQTPRYLIKTRGQQVTLSCSPISGHRSVSWYQQTPGQGLQFLFEYFSETQRNKGNFPGRFSGRQFSNSRSEMNVSTLELGDSALYLCASSLTGDSGNTIYFGEGSWLTVV.

The CDR3 DNA reads as TGTGCCAGCTCAGGTTCTTCTATCGGTGAAGCCCAGCATTTT. Protein: CASSGSSIGEAQHF. The rearrangement joins TRBV18 to TRBJ1-5; D is unresolved. This CDR3 has 14 residues. The ends were cut back, 5 bases at V and 11 bases at J, with 19 bases in the middle. The V gene's germline CDR1 is KGHSH and CDR2 LQKENI.

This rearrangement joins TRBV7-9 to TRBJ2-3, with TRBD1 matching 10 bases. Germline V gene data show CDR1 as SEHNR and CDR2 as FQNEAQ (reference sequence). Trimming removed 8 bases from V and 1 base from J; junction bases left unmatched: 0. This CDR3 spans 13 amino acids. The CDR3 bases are TGTGCCAGCGGGACAGGGGGCACAGATACGCAGTATTTT. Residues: CASGTGGTDTQYF.

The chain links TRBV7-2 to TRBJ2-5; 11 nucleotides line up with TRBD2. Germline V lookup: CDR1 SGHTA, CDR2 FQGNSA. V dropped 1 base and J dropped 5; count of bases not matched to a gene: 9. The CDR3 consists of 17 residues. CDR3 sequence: CASSLGGSGGAGETQYF. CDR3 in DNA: TGTGCCAGCAGCTTAGGGGGTAGCGGGGGGGCGGGGGAGACCCAGTACTTC.

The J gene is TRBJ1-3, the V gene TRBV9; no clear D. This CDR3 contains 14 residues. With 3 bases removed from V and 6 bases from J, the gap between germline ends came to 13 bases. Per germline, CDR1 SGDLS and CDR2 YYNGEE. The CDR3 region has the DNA TGTGCCAGCAGCGCCGGCCGGGGTGCAAACACCATATATTTT. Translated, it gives CASSAGRGANTIYF.

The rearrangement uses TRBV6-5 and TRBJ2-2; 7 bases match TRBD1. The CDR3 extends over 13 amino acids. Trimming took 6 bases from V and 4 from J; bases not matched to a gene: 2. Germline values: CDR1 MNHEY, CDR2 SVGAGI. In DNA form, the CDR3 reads TGTGCCAGCAGCAACAGGGGCACCGGGGAGCTGTTTTTT. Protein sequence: CASSNRGTGELFF.

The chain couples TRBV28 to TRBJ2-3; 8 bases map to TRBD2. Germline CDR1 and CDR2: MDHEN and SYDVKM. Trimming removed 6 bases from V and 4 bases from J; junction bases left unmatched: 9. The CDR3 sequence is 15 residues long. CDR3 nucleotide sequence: TGTGCCAGCAGCCCCTCCGGGACTAGGGCAGATACGCAGTATTTT. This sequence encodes CASSPSGTRADTQYF.

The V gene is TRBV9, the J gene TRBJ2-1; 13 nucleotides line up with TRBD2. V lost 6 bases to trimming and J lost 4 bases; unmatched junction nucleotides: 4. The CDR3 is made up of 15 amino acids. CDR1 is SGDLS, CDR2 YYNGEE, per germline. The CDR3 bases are TGTGCCAGCAACCAACTAGCGGGGGGGTACAATGAGCAGTTCTTC. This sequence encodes CASNQLAGGYNEQFF.

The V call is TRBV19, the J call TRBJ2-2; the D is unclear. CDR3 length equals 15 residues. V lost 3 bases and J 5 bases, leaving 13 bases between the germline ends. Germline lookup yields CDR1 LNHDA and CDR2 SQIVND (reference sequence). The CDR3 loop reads CASSIRITRTGELFF. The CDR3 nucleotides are TGTGCCAGTAGTATCAGGATAACCAGAACCGGGGAGCTGTTTTTT.